A selection of T cell receptor beta chains follows, all from one sample in a study of blood T cell repertoires in COVID-19. The protocol was immunoSEQ multiplex PCR, while the TCRdb copy is restricted to in-frame clones and leaves out a portion. The top ten clones hold approximately 1.5% of a sample with around 300,000 clones, 90% of them seen once. Sequencing input: PBMCs or T cells enriched from blood (not recorded which). These receptor sequences come from a woman aged 18-30 years with acute COVID-19. Each CDR3 is given without its conserved first and last residue.

V	J	CDR3
TRBV18	TRBJ1-3	ASSPILSSGNTIY
TRBV5-5	TRBJ1-4	ASSLGTEGKLF
TRBV10-2	TRBJ1-2	ASSLTGDFIYGYT
TRBV5-1	TRBJ1-6	ASNPGLLGSPLH
TRBV30	TRBJ2-5	AWSLAVLGTQY
TRBV19	TRBJ2-7	ASSKAVTSVYEQY
TRBV5-6	TRBJ2-4	ASKVAGGGSGNIQY
TRBV27	TRBJ2-1	ASSLFMGTSGRGSYNEQF
TRBV19	TRBJ1-5	ASSFSRTGSYVTPQH
TRBV6-5	TRBJ2-7	ASSYGLRPDYEQY
TRBV4-2	TRBJ1-4	ASSPGDSLATNEKLF
TRBV7-2	TRBJ2-1	ASSVSGTSGRRNEQF
TRBV10-2	TRBJ2-5	ASSETGLTQY
TRBV2	TRBJ1-4	ASSRTGRKLF
TRBV18	TRBJ1-5	ASSPGQINQPQH
TRBV7-2	TRBJ1-5	ASSLRSNQPQH
TRBV19	TRBJ2-7	ASSIQGPYEQY
TRBV5-1	TRBJ2-5	ASSLVTPGPQETQY
TRBV14	TRBJ1-2	ASSTHGQPYGYT
TRBV11-3	TRBJ2-7	ASSPGGTSGYEQY
TRBV27	TRBJ1-2	ASSAGQGVPDGYT
TRBV4-1	TRBJ2-7	ASSQVGGRYEQY
TRBV3-1/TRBV3-2	TRBJ2-5	ASSQAGVGETQY
TRBV5-6	TRBJ2-2	ASSDTNVGSRRELF
TRBV7-8	TRBJ1-5	ASSVQQGAGQPQH
TRBV19	TRBJ1-5	ASSIGVGPQH
TRBV27	TRBJ2-1	ASSLLGGSYNEQF
TRBV2	TRBJ1-2	ASRAEDGTNYGYT
TRBV11-3	TRBJ2-2	ASSLVWGANTGELF
TRBV4-3	TRBJ2-7	ASSRTGTGGEQY
TRBV4-1	TRBJ2-2	ASSLLMTGSGTGELF
TRBV7-2	TRBJ2-2	ASSPSGRVLAGELF
TRBV6-5	TRBJ1-2	ASRPGTVVSYGYT
TRBV9	TRBJ2-5	ASSVGGLAGEVAETQY
TRBV10-3	TRBJ1-1	AIMSSAIPGTEAF
TRBV27	TRBJ2-3	ASMGLGEAADTQY
TRBV5-1	TRBJ2-7	ASSLGTLTYEQY
TRBV6-5	TRBJ1-2	ASRDREHYGYT
TRBV29-1	TRBJ2-2	SVGGQGANTGELF
TRBV27	TRBJ2-5	ASRQIPRGTQY
TRBV12-3/TRBV12-4	TRBJ2-1	ASSSTGPNEQF
TRBV28	TRBJ1-5	ASSLLGGNQPQH
TRBV4-3	TRBJ2-4	ASSQDGGGLAKNIQY
TRBV7-3	TRBJ2-7	ASSPTGTSGRSGQY
TRBV5-5	TRBJ2-1	ASSLEASGRWGNEQF
TRBV27	TRBJ1-2	ASKTGGYGYT
TRBV20-1	TRBJ1-6	SASPRGRRGSSYNSPLH
TRBV5-1	TRBJ2-3	ASSLGQSTDTQY
TRBV29-1	TRBJ2-7	SVRGLAGNDEQY
TRBV10-3	TRBJ2-2	AISEVTSGRNTGELF
TRBV18	TRBJ2-7	ASSPLGLAGGPREQY
TRBV2	TRBJ2-7	ASSERRDRIKY
TRBV5-1	TRBJ1-6	ASSFSGTGSSPLH
TRBV11-3	TRBJ2-3	ASSLDRLAGAQDTQY
TRBV18	TRBJ1-1	ASSPGTGYPEAF
TRBV14	TRBJ2-7	ASSQAPRTSGRASEQY
TRBV11-2	TRBJ2-7	ASSQISGTVEQY
TRBV7-9	TRBJ2-1	ASFASGRNEQF
TRBV7-8	TRBJ2-7	ASSLGLAVSSYEQY
TRBV19	TRBJ1-2	ASSTRDTVYGYT